The next 20 T cell receptor beta chains were all read from a single sample in a study of T cell responses to AZD1222 COVID-19 vaccine. Only in-frame clones appear in the TCRdb table, and some are missing; sequencing was by immunoSEQ multiplex PCR. Here the sample spans 200,000 or so clones, 87% being singletons. This specimen was peripheral blood, taken on day 0 of MenACWY control vaccination. The receptors were sampled from an adult in good health.

V and J are TRBV27 and TRBJ2-1; D might be TRBD2 (5 bases). V lost 3 bases, J lost 1 base, and 7 bases lay in between. CDR1 is MNHEY and CDR2 is SMNVEV in the germline V gene (reference sequence). This CDR3 is built from 14 residues. The CDR3 loop is CASSFPGSYNEQFF. The CDR3 DNA is TGTGCCAGCAGTTTCCCGGGGTCCTACAATGAGCAGTTCTTC.

V gene TRBV2 combines with J gene TRBJ1-5; D is ambiguous. V was shortened by 7 bases and J by 2 bases, with 9 bases between the two germline ends. The CDR3 runs to 13 residues. The germline V gene has CDR1 SNHLY and CDR2 FYNNEI. CDR3 amino acids: CASMEAGNQPQHF. The CDR3 DNA sequence: TGTGCCAGCATGGAGGCTGGCAATCAGCCCCAGCATTTT.

This clone occurred once. J is TRBJ2-7 and V is TRBV28; 9 nucleotides match TRBD1. This CDR3 has 14 amino acids. J lost 7 bases, V lost 6 bases, and 10 bases had no gene match. Germline V lookup: CDR1 MDHEN, CDR2 SYDVKM. The CDR3 nucleotides read TGTGCCAGCAGATCCGGGACAGGGCGGGGGGAGCAGTACTTC. This translates into CASRSGTGRGEQYF.

The chain employs TRBV30 and TRBJ1-4; 10 bases map to TRBD1. Germline V gene data show CDR1 as GTSNPN and CDR2 as SVGIG (reference sequence). The CDR3 runs to 13 residues. V dropped 8 bases and J dropped 5; count of bases not matched to a gene: 5. CDR3 loop: CAQQGQGNEKLFF. The CDR3 nucleotides read TGTGCCCAGCAGGGACAGGGGAATGAAAAACTGTTTTTT.

The chain combines TRBV5-1 with TRBJ2-1; D remains ambiguous. Per germline, CDR1 SGHRS and CDR2 YFSETQ. Trimming left V 0 bases short and J 0 bases short, with 7 bases between. This CDR3 region has 15 residues. The CDR3 sequence is CASSLGTGSYNEQFF. The DNA of the CDR3 is TGCGCCAGCAGCTTGGGGACGGGCTCCTACAATGAGCAGTTCTTC.

Points on this clone: Additional DNA sequences in this sample encode the identical CDR3. DNA for the CDR3: TGTGCCAGCAGCTTGGTCGATTCCTACGAGCAGTACTTC. This gives the protein CASSLVDSYEQYF. The chain carries TRBV5-4 and TRBJ2-7; D unclear. Germline V CDR1 and CDR2: SGHNT, YYREEE (reference sequence). Trimming left V 0 bases short and J 1 base short, with 5 bases between. The CDR3 spans 13 residues. Full variable domain (missing parts from reference TRBV5-4 and TRBJ2-7): ETGVTQSPTHLIKTRGQQVTLRCSSQSGHNTVSWYQQALGQGPQFIFQYYREEENGRGNFPPRFSGLQFPNYSSELNVNALELDDSALYLCASSLVDSYEQYFGPGTRLTVT.

V is TRBV20-1 and J is TRBJ2-5, with TRBD1 identical over 9 bases. V lost 3 bases and J lost 5; bases outside the gene matches: 10. This CDR3 contains 15 residues. Germline values: CDR1 DFQATT, CDR2 SNEGSKA (reference sequence). CDR3 residues: CSASTGQGTGETQYF. Written as DNA, the CDR3 is TGCAGTGCTAGTACCGGACAGGGGACGGGGGAGACCCAGTACTTC.

Points on this clone: The junction departs from germline at one end; a sequencing error may be responsible. In DNA form, the CDR3 reads TGTGCCAGCAGCGCGGGACTAGCGGGGGGGCACCAGGAGACCCAGTACTTC. The encoded protein is CASSAGLAGGHQETQYF. The chain employs TRBV7-2 and TRBJ2-5; 16 bases match TRBD2. Germline V gene sequence: CDR1 SGHTA, CDR2 FQGNSA. CDR3 length: 17 amino acids.

V usage is TRBV29-1 and J usage is TRBJ2-2; 8 nucleotides line up with TRBD1. Per the germline V gene, CDR1 is SQVTM and CDR2 is ANQGSEA. V dropped 7 bases and J dropped 4; count of bases not matched to a gene: 5. The CDR3 spans 13 residues. CDR3 coding DNA: TGCAGCGCCGGGGACAGGCTCACCGGGGAGCTGTTTTTT. Translating it yields CSAGDRLTGELFF.

The sample holds one count of this clone. The rearrangement links TRBV10-1 to TRBJ2-6; TRBD1 matches at 9 bases. CDR1 and CDR2 from the germline V gene are WNHNN and SYGVQD (reference sequence). Unmatched junction bases numbered 8, after V lost 11 bases and J lost 0 bases. CDR3 length: 16 residues. The CDR3 DNA is TGCGCCGGGGGAGGGACAGGGAGCTCTGGGGCCAACGTCCTGACTTTC. Its protein product is CAGGGTGSSGANVLTF.

CDR3 region: CAISSGGARETQYF. CDR3 coding DNA: TGTGCCATCAGCAGCGGGGGGGCTCGGGAGACCCAGTACTTC. This chain uses TRBV10-3 with TRBJ2-5, with TRBD2 matching over 10 bases. The germline V gene encodes CDR1 ENHRY and CDR2 SYGVKD. The CDR3 is made up of 14 amino acids. V was clipped by 6 bases and J by 5 bases; unmatched bases: 6.

This clone was detected only once. V usage is TRBV7-9 and J usage is TRBJ2-1; D not certain. The germline V gene encodes CDR1 SEHNR and CDR2 FQNEAQ (reference sequence). The germline V and J ends were trimmed by 6 bases and 2 bases, with 17 bases remaining between them. This CDR3 is 16 amino acids long. The CDR3 nucleotides read TGTGCCAGCAGAAGAAGACCCCCTGGCCCCTACAATGAGCAGTTCTTC. Residues: CASRRRPPGPYNEQFF.

This chain joins TRBV5-1 and TRBJ2-2; the D is unclear. V was pared by 4 bases and J by 3 bases, with 7 bases between. CDR1 is SGHRS, CDR2 YFSETQ, per germline. This CDR3 has 13 amino acids. The CDR3 bases are TGCGCCAGCAGCGTCAGCCACACCGGGGAGCTGTTTTTT. Translation: CASSVSHTGELFF.

The chain uses TRBV12-3 or TRBV12-4 and TRBJ2-7; D ambiguous. The germline V and J ends were trimmed by 3 bases and 0 bases, with 6 bases remaining between them. The CDR3 spans 13 residues. CDR3 bases: TGTGCCAGCAGTTTCCCCAACTCCTACGAGCAGTACTTC. It codes for CASSFPNSYEQYF.

The chain links TRBV6-2 or TRBV6-3 to TRBJ2-7; 7 bases are shared with TRBD1. V trimming: 6 bases; J trimming: 1 base; junction bases outside the gene matches: 9. The CDR3 runs 15 residues. Germline-derived CDR1 and CDR2 are MNHEY and SVGEGT. CDR3 amino acids: CASSPARTGSYEQYF. In nucleotides, the CDR3 is TGTGCCAGCAGCCCCGCCAGGACAGGATCCTACGAGCAGTACTTC.

The V call is TRBV19, the J call TRBJ2-7; D is possibly TRBD2 (5 bases). The ends were cut back, 3 bases at V and 2 bases at J, with 17 bases in the middle. CDR1 LNHDA and CDR2 SQIVND come from the germline V gene (reference sequence). The CDR3 is 16 residues long. This CDR3 reads CASSIVSGKKAYEQYF. In DNA, the CDR3 is TGTGCCAGTAGTATTGTGTCCGGGAAAAAGGCCTACGAGCAGTACTTC.

This clone was counted a single time. The CDR3 region is CASSLSDRGNSPLHF. In nucleotides, the CDR3 is TGTGCCAGCAGTTTATCGGACAGGGGTAATTCACCCCTCCACTTT. The chain joins TRBV27 to TRBJ1-6; 9 bases agree with TRBD1. The V gene's germline CDR1 is MNHEY and CDR2 SMNVEV (reference sequence). CDR3 size: 15 residues. The junction had 0 bases not matched to a gene; V was cut back by 0 bases and J by 6 bases.

The chain employs TRBV3-1 (or the pseudogene TRBV3-2) and TRBJ1-1; D might be TRBD1 (6 bases). The germline V and J ends were trimmed by 5 bases and 0 bases, with 19 bases remaining between them. The CDR3 spans 17 residues. Germline loops: CDR1 LGHDT, CDR2 YNNKEL (reference sequence). CDR3 amino acids: CASSSRYSTGLNTEAFF. CDR3 DNA: TGTGCCAGCAGCTCAAGATACTCCACAGGGTTGAACACTGAAGCTTTCTTT.

The chain combines TRBV18 with TRBJ1-5, with a possible D match to TRBD1 (5 bases). Trimming took off 5 bases at V and 4 bases at J, with 9 bases between the two ends. Germline V gene sequence: CDR1 KGHSH, CDR2 LQKENI. The CDR3 is 13 amino acids. CDR3 in DNA: TGTGCCAGCTCAGGGGGTGCGAATCAGCCCCAGCATTTT. It codes for CASSGGANQPQHF.

CDR3 in amino acids: CASSFLVDSNQPQHF. The CDR3 DNA sequence: TGTGCCAGCAGTTTTTTAGTGGATAGCAATCAGCCCCAGCATTTT. The chain recombines TRBV28 with TRBJ1-5, with no clear D. The germline V gene encodes CDR1 MDHEN and CDR2 SYDVKM. CDR3 size: 15 residues. Trimming stripped 3 bases from V and 0 bases from J, with 9 bases between.